This TCR beta chain is drawn from a study of human T cells and chemical hapten exposure. The overall study: The patients, most of them female, presented with alopecia areata, totalis or universalis. Findings and caveats of the study: Expanded TCR sets contained significantly more large CDR3 similarity clusters than controls. DPC sensitization produced no change in TCRs with frequency above 1 in 1000.

V was trimmed by 5 bases and J by 2 bases, leaving 4 bases between them. There are 11 residues in the CDR3. Germline CDR1 is LGHNA and CDR2 is YNFKEQ. The time point was: patch test 3, about 24 weeks after DPC sensitization. Indicated treatment: therapeutic diphenylcyclopropenone sensitization with weekly scalp DPC. Patches went on only after blood had been drawn each time. This clonotype was counted at least ten times. Its cognate antigen is unknown. TCRdb re-called the RACE reads through MiXCR, storing one row per CDR3 protein. The data contain about 82,000 distinct CDR3 sequences, under 15% of them singletons.

The input for sequencing was whole blood, taken in connection with sensitization to the hapten diphenylcyclopropenone (DPC). This receptor was identified in a woman aged 45-65 years with alopecia areata. Some clones in this sample may be carry-over from other donors' samples. The chain joins TRBV4-2 to TRBJ2-7, with D unclear. CDR3 in amino acids: CASSGTYEQYF. CDR3 coding DNA: TGTGCCAGCAGCGGGACCTACGAGCAGTACTTC.